This TCR beta chain was found in a study of STAT5B mutations in CD4+ large granular lymphocyte leukemia. Sequenced by immunoSEQ multiplex PCR; TCRdb stores in-frame clones only, minus some. The sample holds about 28,000 clones, more than 70% seen once. The source material was CD4+ T cells from blood buffy coats. The clonotype originates from a human donor in good health.

The DNA for the CDR3 is TGTGCCAGCAGCTTAGTACAGGGGCGGGTCAATGAGCAGTTCTTC. Translating it yields CASSLVQGRVNEQFF. This sequence joins TRBV7-2 and TRBJ2-1; TRBD1 matches at 7 bases. The CDR3 extends over 15 amino acids. V lost 1 base, J lost 6 bases, and 6 bases stayed unmatched. Per the germline V gene, CDR1 is SGHTA and CDR2 is FQGNSA.